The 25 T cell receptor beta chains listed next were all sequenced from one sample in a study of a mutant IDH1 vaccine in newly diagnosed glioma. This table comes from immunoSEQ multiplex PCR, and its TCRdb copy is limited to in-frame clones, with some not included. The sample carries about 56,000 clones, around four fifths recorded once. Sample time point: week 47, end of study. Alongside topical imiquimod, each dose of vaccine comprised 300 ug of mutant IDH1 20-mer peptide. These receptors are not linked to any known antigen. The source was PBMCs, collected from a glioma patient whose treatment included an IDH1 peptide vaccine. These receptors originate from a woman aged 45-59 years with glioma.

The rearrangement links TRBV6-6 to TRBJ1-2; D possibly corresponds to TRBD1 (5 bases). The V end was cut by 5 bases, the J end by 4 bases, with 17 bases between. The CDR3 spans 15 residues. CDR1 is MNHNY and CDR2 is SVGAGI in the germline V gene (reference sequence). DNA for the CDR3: TGTGCCAGCAGTACGCGGCAGGGAAAGCCCTATGGCTACACCTTC. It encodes CASSTRQGKPYGYTF.

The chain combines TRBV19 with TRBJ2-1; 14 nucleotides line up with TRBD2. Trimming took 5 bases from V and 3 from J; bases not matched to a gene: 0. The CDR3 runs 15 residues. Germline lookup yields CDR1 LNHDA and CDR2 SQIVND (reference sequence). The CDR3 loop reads CASSGLAGGYNEQFF. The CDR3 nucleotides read TGTGCCAGTAGTGGACTAGCGGGGGGCTACAATGAGCAGTTCTTC.

CDR3 protein: CASSERGQGVFTDTQYF. DNA of the CDR3: TGTGCCAGCAGTGAAAGGGGGCAGGGGGTCTTCACAGATACGCAGTATTTT. The chain links TRBV6-4 to TRBJ2-3; 7 nucleotides align to TRBD1. This CDR3 has 17 amino acids. The V and J ends lost 3 bases and 2 bases, in that order; junction bases with no gene match: 11. The germline V gene has CDR1 MRHNA and CDR2 SNTAGT.

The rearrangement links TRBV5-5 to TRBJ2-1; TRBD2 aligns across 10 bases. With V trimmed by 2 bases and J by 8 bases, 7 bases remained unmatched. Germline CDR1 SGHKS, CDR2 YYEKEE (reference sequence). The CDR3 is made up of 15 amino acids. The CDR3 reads CASSFGGLATDEQFF. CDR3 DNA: TGTGCCAGCAGCTTTGGGGGACTAGCGACGGATGAGCAGTTCTTC.

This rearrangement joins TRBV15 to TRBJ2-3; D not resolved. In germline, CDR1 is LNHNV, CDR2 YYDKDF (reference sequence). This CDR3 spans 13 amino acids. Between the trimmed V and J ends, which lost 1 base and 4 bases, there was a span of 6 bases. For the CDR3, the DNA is TGTGCCACCAGCAGAGCAGGTTCAGATACGCAGTATTTT. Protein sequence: CATSRAGSDTQYF. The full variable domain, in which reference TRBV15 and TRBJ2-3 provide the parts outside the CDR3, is DAMVIQNPRYQVTQFGKPVTLSCSQTLNHNVMYWYQQKSSQAPKLLFHYYDKDFNNEADTPDNFQSRRPNTSFCFLDIRSPGLGDTAMYLCATSRAGSDTQYFGPGTRLTVL.

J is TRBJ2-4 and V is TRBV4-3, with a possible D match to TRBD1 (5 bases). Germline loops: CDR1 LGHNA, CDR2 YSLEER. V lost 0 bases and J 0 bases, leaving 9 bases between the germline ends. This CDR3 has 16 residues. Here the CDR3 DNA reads TGCGCCAGCAGCCAAGATTTGCAGGGAGCCAAAAACATTCAGTACTTC. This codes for CASSQDLQGAKNIQYF.

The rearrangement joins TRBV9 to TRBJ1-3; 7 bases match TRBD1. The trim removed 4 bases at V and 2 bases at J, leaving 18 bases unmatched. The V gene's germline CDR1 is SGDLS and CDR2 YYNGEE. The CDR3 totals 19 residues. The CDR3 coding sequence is TGTGCCAGCAGCCCGCAGGGCTTGGGGAAAGGGGGCACTGGAAACACCATATATTTT. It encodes CASSPQGLGKGGTGNTIYF.

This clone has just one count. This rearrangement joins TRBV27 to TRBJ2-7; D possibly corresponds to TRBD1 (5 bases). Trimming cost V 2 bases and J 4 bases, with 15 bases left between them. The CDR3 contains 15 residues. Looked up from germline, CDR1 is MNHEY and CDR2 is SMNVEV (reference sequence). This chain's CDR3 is CASSLTAGPRYEQYF. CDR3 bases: TGTGCCAGCAGTTTAACGGCAGGGCCTCGGTACGAGCAGTACTTC.

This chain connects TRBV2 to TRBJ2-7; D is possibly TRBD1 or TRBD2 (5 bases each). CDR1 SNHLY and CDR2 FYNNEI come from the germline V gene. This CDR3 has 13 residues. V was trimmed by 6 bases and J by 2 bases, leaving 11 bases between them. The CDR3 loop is CASRAGTTYEQYF. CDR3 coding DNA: TGTGCCAGCAGGGCCGGGACGACCTACGAGCAGTACTTC.

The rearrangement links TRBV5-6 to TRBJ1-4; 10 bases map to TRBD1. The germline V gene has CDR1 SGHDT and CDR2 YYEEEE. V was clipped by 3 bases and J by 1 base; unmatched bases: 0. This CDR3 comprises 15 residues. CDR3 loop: CASSWDRGTNEKLFF. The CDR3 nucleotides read TGTGCCAGCAGCTGGGACAGGGGAACTAATGAAAAACTGTTTTTT. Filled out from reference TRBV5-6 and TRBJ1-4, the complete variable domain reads DAGVTQSPTHLIKTRGQQVTLRCSPKSGHDTVSWYQQALGQGPQFIFQYYEEEERQRGNFPDRFSGHQFPNYSSELNVNALLLGDSALYLCASSWDRGTNEKLFFGSGTQLSVL.

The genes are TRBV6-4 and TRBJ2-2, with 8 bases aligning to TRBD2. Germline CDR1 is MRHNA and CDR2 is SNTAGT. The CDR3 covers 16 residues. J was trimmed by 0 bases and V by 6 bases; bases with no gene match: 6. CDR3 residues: CASSVIAGTNTGELFF. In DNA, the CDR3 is TGTGCCAGCAGCGTTATAGCGGGGACGAACACCGGGGAGCTGTTTTTT.

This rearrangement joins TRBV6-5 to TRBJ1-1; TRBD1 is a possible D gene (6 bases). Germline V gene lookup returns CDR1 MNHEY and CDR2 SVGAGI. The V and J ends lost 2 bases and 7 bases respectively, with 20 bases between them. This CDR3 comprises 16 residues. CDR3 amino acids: CASSYRQAGISVEAFF. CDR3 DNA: TGTGCCAGCAGTTACCGACAGGCGGGGATAAGCGTTGAAGCTTTCTTT.

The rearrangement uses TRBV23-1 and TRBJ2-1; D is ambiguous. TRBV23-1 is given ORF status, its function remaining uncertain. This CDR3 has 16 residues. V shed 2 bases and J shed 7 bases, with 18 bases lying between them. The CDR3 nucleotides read TGCGCCAGCAGTCAACCGGCCCGGTGCCTCCGGAATGAGCAGTTCTTC. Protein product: CASSQPARCLRNEQFF.

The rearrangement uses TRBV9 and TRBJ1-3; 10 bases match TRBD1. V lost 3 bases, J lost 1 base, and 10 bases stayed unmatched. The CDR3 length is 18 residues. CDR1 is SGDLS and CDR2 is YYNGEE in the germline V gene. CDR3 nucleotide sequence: TGTGCCAGCAGCGATGTGGACAGGGGGGGTCCGTCTGGAAACACCATATATTTT. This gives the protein CASSDVDRGGPSGNTIYF. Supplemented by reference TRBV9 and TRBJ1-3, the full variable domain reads DSGVTQTPKHLITATGQRVTLRCSPRSGDLSVYWYQQSLDQGLQFLIQYYNGEERAKGNILERFSAQQFPDLHSELNLSSLELGDSALYFCASSDVDRGGPSGNTIYFGEGSWLTVV.

The DNA for the CDR3 is TGCGCCAGCAGCTTGGCCGAAATAGGGAATTCACCCCTCCACTTT. As protein: CASSLAEIGNSPLHF. The rearrangement uses TRBV5-1 and TRBJ1-6; D is undetermined. Between the trimmed V and J ends, which lost 0 bases and 7 bases, there was a span of 11 bases. There are 15 residues in the CDR3. Germline V gene lookup returns CDR1 SGHRS and CDR2 YFSETQ. The whole variable domain, remainder taken from reference TRBV5-1 and TRBJ1-6, is KAGVTQTPRYLIKTRGQQVTLSCSPISGHRSVSWYQQTPGQGLQFLFEYFSETQRNKGNFPGRFSGRQFSNSRSEMNVSTLELGDSALYLCASSLAEIGNSPLHFGNGTRLTVT.

CDR3 DNA: TGCGCCAGCAGCTTCGGGACAGGGGGCCAGCCCCAGCATTTT. As protein: CASSFGTGGQPQHF. V usage is TRBV5-1 and J usage is TRBJ1-5; 12 nucleotides match TRBD1. CDR3 length equals 14 residues. The V and J ends lost 2 bases and 7 bases, in that order; junction bases with no gene match: 1. Germline CDR1 SGHRS, CDR2 YFSETQ.

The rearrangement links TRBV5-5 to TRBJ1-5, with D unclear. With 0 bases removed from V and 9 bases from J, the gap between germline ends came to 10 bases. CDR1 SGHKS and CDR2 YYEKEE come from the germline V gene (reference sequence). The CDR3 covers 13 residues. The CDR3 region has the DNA TGTGCCAGCAGCTTGGTGGATGCTGGGCCCCAGCATTTT. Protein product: CASSLVDAGPQHF. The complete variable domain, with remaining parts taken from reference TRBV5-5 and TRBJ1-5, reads DAGVTQSPTHLIKTRGQQVTLRCSPISGHKSVSWYQQVLGQGPQFIFQYYEKEERGRGNFPDRFSARQFPNYSSELNVNALLLGDSALYLCASSLVDAGPQHFGDGTRLSIL.

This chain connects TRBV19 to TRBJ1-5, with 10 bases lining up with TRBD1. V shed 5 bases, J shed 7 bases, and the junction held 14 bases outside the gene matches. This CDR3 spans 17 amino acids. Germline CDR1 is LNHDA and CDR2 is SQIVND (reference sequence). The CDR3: CASSHPPDRGYWQPQHF. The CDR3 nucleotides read TGTGCCAGTAGTCATCCCCCGGACAGGGGGTATTGGCAGCCCCAGCATTTT.

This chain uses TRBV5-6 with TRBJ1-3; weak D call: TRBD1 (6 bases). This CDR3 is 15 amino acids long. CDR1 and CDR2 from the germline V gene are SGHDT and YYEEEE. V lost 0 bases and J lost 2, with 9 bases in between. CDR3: CASSLDRVAGNTIYF. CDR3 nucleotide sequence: TGTGCCAGCAGCTTGGACAGGGTGGCTGGAAACACCATATATTTT.

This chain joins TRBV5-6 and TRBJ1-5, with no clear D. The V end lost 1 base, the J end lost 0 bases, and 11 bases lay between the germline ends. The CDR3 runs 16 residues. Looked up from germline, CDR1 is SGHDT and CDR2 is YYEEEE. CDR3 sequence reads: CASSLRPEYSNQPQHF. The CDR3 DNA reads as TGTGCCAGCAGCTTGCGTCCTGAATATAGCAATCAGCCCCAGCATTTT.

The CDR3 reads CAILGAKGTEAFF. Written as DNA, the CDR3 is TGTGCCATCCTTGGGGCAAAGGGGACTGAAGCTTTCTTT. The V call is TRBV2, the J call TRBJ1-1, with D maybe TRBD1 (5 bases). The V and J ends lost 10 bases and 5 bases respectively, with 17 bases between them. This CDR3 region has 13 residues. CDR1 is SNHLY and CDR2 is FYNNEI in the germline V gene.

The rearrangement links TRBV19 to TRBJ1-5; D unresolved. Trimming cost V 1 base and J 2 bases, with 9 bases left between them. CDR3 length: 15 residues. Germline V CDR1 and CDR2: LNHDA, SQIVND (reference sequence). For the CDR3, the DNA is TGTGCCAGTAGTATAGCCGCCCCAGGCAATCAGCCCCAGCATTTT. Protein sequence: CASSIAAPGNQPQHF. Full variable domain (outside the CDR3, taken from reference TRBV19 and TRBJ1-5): DGGITQSPKYLFRKEGQNVTLSCEQNLNHDAMYWYRQDPGQGLRLIYYSQIVNDFQKGDIAEGYSVSREKKESFPLTVTSAQKNPTAFYLCASSIAAPGNQPQHFGDGTRLSIL.

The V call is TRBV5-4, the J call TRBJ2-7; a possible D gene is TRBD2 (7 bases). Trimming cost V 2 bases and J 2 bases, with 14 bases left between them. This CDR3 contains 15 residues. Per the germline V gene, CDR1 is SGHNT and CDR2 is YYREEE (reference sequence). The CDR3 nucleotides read TGTGCCAGCAGCTTTAAGGGGGGGCCCCCCTACGAGCAGTACTTC. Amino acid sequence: CASSFKGGPPYEQYF. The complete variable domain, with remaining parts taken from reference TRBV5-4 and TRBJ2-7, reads ETGVTQSPTHLIKTRGQQVTLRCSSQSGHNTVSWYQQALGQGPQFIFQYYREEENGRGNFPPRFSGLQFPNYSSELNVNALELDDSALYLCASSFKGGPPYEQYFGPGTRLTVT.

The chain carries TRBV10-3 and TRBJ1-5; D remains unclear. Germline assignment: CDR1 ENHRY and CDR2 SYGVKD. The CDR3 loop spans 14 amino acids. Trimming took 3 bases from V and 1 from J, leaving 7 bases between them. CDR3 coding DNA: TGTGCCATCAGTGACCCTGCCAGCAATCAGCCCCAGCATTTT. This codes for CAISDPASNQPQHF.

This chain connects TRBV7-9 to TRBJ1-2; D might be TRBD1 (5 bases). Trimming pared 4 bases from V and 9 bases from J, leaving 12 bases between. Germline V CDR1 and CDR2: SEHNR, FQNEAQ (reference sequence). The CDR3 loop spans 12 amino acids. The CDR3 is CASSSMGVSYTF. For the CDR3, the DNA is TGTGCCAGCAGCTCTATGGGGGTGAGCTACACCTTC.